These T cell receptor beta chains were read from a single sample in a study of blood T cell repertoires in COVID-19. Using immunoSEQ multiplex PCR, the repertoire was profiled, and TCRdb retains in-frame clones only, with some absent. The repertoire includes 250,000 to 300,000 clones, roughly 90% of them detected once, and about 12% sits in the top ten. Material for sequencing was peripheral blood. The origin of the receptors is a young woman with COVID-19, enrolled during active disease. CDR3s include the opening cysteine and the closing phenylalanine or tryptophan. The order of the fields is J gene, V gene, CDR3 protein.

j_call: TRBJ1-2
v_call: TRBV5-1
cdr3_aa: CASSLDRYGYTF

j_call: TRBJ1-2
v_call: TRBV18
cdr3_aa: CASSSSARDGYTF

j_call: TRBJ2-1
v_call: TRBV6-6
cdr3_aa: CASSYSISGGVSEQFF

j_call: TRBJ2-2
v_call: TRBV6-1
cdr3_aa: CASSEERSGNTGELFF

j_call: TRBJ1-5
v_call: TRBV27
cdr3_aa: CASTPGGGASQPQHF

j_call: TRBJ2-5
v_call: TRBV5-4
cdr3_aa: CASSPSGGGGKTQYF

j_call: TRBJ1-5
v_call: TRBV27
cdr3_aa: CASSFGGLLNQPQHF

j_call: TRBJ1-1
v_call: TRBV18
cdr3_aa: CASSSDRGRTEAFF

j_call: TRBJ1-2
v_call: TRBV28
cdr3_aa: CASFGGGGRHYGYTF

j_call: TRBJ2-3
v_call: TRBV11-2
cdr3_aa: CASKRGGTTDTQYF

j_call: TRBJ2-7
v_call: TRBV6-1
cdr3_aa: CASRGGTETYEQYF

j_call: TRBJ2-5
v_call: TRBV7-9
cdr3_aa: CASSSGLGVLVETQYF

j_call: TRBJ2-7
v_call: TRBV12-3/TRBV12-4
cdr3_aa: CARQDRAPDEQYF

j_call: TRBJ2-1
v_call: TRBV12-5
cdr3_aa: CASGLVFSGGTYLDEQFF

j_call: TRBJ2-5
v_call: TRBV5-1
cdr3_aa: CASSLRGRGGRETQYF

j_call: TRBJ2-5
v_call: TRBV5-1
cdr3_aa: CASSFSGVETQYF

j_call: TRBJ2-2
v_call: TRBV12-3/TRBV12-4
cdr3_aa: CASSFPPTGELFF

j_call: TRBJ1-3
v_call: TRBV18
cdr3_aa: CASSPMDYGNTIYF

j_call: TRBJ1-5
v_call: TRBV6-6
cdr3_aa: CASSFQDRGAGQPQHF

j_call: TRBJ2-3
v_call: TRBV21-1
cdr3_aa: CASSKRWTSGGITDTQYF

j_call: TRBJ2-2
v_call: TRBV15
cdr3_aa: CATSRYTGDRRELFF

j_call: TRBJ1-2
v_call: TRBV5-6
cdr3_aa: CASSLIGGPRSGGYTF

j_call: TRBJ2-7
v_call: TRBV27
cdr3_aa: CASSFQGSYEQYF

j_call: TRBJ2-1
v_call: TRBV7-6
cdr3_aa: CASSFISGARGGSYNEQFF

j_call: TRBJ1-1
v_call: TRBV12-2
cdr3_aa: CASRLPWGETEAFF

j_call: TRBJ2-1
v_call: TRBV2
cdr3_aa: CAGTTSGGPGEFF

j_call: TRBJ2-3
v_call: TRBV2
cdr3_aa: CASTTGGAGTDTQYF

j_call: TRBJ2-7
v_call: TRBV14
cdr3_aa: CASSQLGQGKREQYF

j_call: TRBJ2-7
v_call: TRBV28
cdr3_aa: CASSFETGGNVEQYF

j_call: TRBJ2-7
v_call: TRBV29-1
cdr3_aa: CSALGSGGGPEQYF

j_call: TRBJ2-2
v_call: TRBV7-6
cdr3_aa: CASTWGGNTGELFF

j_call: TRBJ2-3
v_call: TRBV10-2
cdr3_aa: CASSEWAQDTQYF

j_call: TRBJ1-3
v_call: TRBV5-1
cdr3_aa: CASRLGVSGNTIYF

j_call: TRBJ1-2
v_call: TRBV19
cdr3_aa: CASTSPFLAPTPSGYGYTF

j_call: TRBJ1-2
v_call: TRBV11-2
cdr3_aa: CASSEEVGYTF

j_call: TRBJ2-7
v_call: TRBV19
cdr3_aa: CASSIEITGGIGSYEQYF

j_call: TRBJ2-7
v_call: TRBV27
cdr3_aa: CASSFEGKSGEQYF

j_call: TRBJ2-4
v_call: TRBV6-4
cdr3_aa: CASYILCGDIQYF

j_call: TRBJ2-2
v_call: TRBV5-6
cdr3_aa: CASRPTGRGNTGELFF

j_call: TRBJ2-5
v_call: TRBV5-6
cdr3_aa: CASSFYGSGGALETQYF

j_call: TRBJ1-6
v_call: TRBV28
cdr3_aa: CASSGAGSPLHF

j_call: TRBJ1-6
v_call: TRBV19
cdr3_aa: CASSMARTRNSPLHF

j_call: TRBJ1-2
v_call: TRBV27
cdr3_aa: CASGRTGVAYGYTF

j_call: TRBJ2-3
v_call: TRBV7-9
cdr3_aa: CATIGAVDTQYF

j_call: TRBJ2-7
v_call: TRBV6-5
cdr3_aa: CASSYVRGSGYEQYF

j_call: TRBJ2-5
v_call: TRBV4-1
cdr3_aa: CASSHVLRGRGETQYF

j_call: TRBJ1-1
v_call: TRBV27
cdr3_aa: CASTLTGGRTEAFF

j_call: TRBJ2-7
v_call: TRBV19
cdr3_aa: CASSSSYEQYF

j_call: TRBJ1-2
v_call: TRBV6-5
cdr3_aa: CASSPDTVLGYTF

j_call: TRBJ2-2
v_call: TRBV19
cdr3_aa: CASSIGKQATGELFF